This paragraph covers one T cell receptor beta chain sequence. Its antigen remains unknown. This record comes from a study of cytomegalovirus exposure and HLA in healthy donors. V gave up 0 bases and J gave up 0 bases, with 10 bases separating them. CDR1 and CDR2 from the germline V gene are SGDLS and YYNGEE. The CDR3 sequence is 15 residues long. Overall study results and limits: Most of the CMV-associated TCR beta chains (in a later analysis) appeared to be HLA-restricted.

Donors in the study were healthy people who gave bone marrow. These donors counted as nominally healthy when sampled, but unrecorded immune exposures were likely. PCR primers comprised 60 Vbeta and 13 Jbeta primers. Original methodology: Roughly 11 million shared chains were among the 65 million to 85 million unique TCR beta chains that a later analysis counted. The assay was immunoSEQ multiplex PCR, and TCRdb's table has in-frame clones only and misses some. V and J calls and clone size follow that table, whereas D and trimming were derived from the DNA. The profile covers around 200,000 clones, with 77% appearing a single time and approximately 3.7% taken by the ten largest.

The V gene is TRBV9, the J gene TRBJ2-7; the D gene is possibly TRBD2 (7 bases). The TCR comes from a woman aged 60-70 years in good health and CMV-seropositive. The sequencing sample was made of PBMCs. The CDR3 coding sequence is TGTGCCAGCAGCGTAGGAGGGGGGGACTCCTACGAGCAGTACTTC. Protein: CASSVGGGDSYEQYF.